These 6 T cell receptor beta chains originate from one sample sequenced in a study of cytomegalovirus exposure and HLA in healthy donors. Amplification used 60 Vbeta primers and 13 Jbeta primers. Some clones are missing from TCRdb's copy, which holds only in-frame ones; the method was immunoSEQ multiplex PCR. The sample yields about 200,000 clones, 76% seen once. The sample taken for sequencing was PBMCs. The receptors stem from a man aged 18 to 30 in good health and CMV-seronegative.

The rearrangement uses TRBV29-1 and TRBJ1-2, with D perhaps TRBD1 (5 bases). CDR1 and CDR2 (germline): SQVTM, ANQGSEA. V lost 1 base and J 2 bases, leaving 14 bases between the germline ends. CDR3 length: 15 residues. The CDR3: CSVEAPGYRNYGYTF. As DNA, the CDR3 is TGCAGCGTTGAAGCCCCAGGGTATAGAAACTATGGCTACACCTTC.

The V call is TRBV12-5, the J call TRBJ2-1, with D perhaps TRBD2 (6 bases). The CDR3 contains 15 residues. Trimming removed 5 bases at V and 7 bases at J, with 18 bases between. Germline CDR1 is LGHNT and CDR2 is FRNRAP. The CDR3 bases are TGTGCTAGTGGTCGACCGGGACTGGGCTCGAATGAGCAGTTCTTC. Translating gives CASGRPGLGSNEQFF.

The V and J genes are TRBV13 and TRBJ2-7; perhaps TRBD1 as D (5 bases). The CDR3 has 14 amino acids. V was trimmed by 1 base and J by 6 bases, leaving 13 bases between them. CDR1 PRHDT and CDR2 FYEKMQ come from the germline V gene (reference sequence). CDR3 sequence (DNA): TGTGCCAGCAGCTTAGAGAACAGGCCGGGCGAGCAGTACTTC. It encodes CASSLENRPGEQYF.

Remarks on this clone: Within the sample, other DNA sequences also encode this same CDR3. The chain joins TRBV28 to TRBJ1-4; D gene unclear. The CDR3 length is 13 residues. The V gene's germline CDR1 is MDHEN and CDR2 SYDVKM. Trimming left V 5 bases short and J 4 bases short, with 8 bases between. The CDR3 nucleotides are TGTGCCAGCAGTCCCGGAGGTAATGAAAAACTGTTTTTT. This encodes CASSPGGNEKLFF.

A remark on this clone: Different DNA sequences within this sample yield the same CDR3. V is TRBV4-1 and J is TRBJ2-5, with D possibly TRBD2 on 5 matching bases. Germline-derived CDR1 and CDR2 are MGHRA and YSYEKL. This CDR3 has 14 residues. V lost 3 bases to trimming and J lost 5 bases, with 13 bases between them. The CDR3 protein is CASSQERVRETQYF. CDR3 DNA sequence: TGCGCCAGCAGCCAGGAGAGGGTCCGGGAGACCCAGTACTTC.

V gene TRBV9 combines with J gene TRBJ1-1, with D unclear. The V end was cut by 10 bases, the J end by 10 bases, with 26 bases between. The CDR3 totals 14 residues. Per the germline V gene, CDR1 is SGDLS and CDR2 is YYNGEE. The chain's CDR3 is CAGNPLNPGIRAFF. The CDR3 DNA is TGTGCCGGAAACCCACTTAATCCGGGGATCAGAGCTTTCTTT.